This T cell receptor beta chain was captured by sequencing in a study of T cell changes during pregnancy in multiple sclerosis. Germline V gene sequence: CDR1 LNHDA, CDR2 SQIVND (reference sequence). The CDR3 extends over 14 amino acids. Trimming cost V 3 bases and J 10 bases, with 16 bases left between them. Clones were read by immunoSEQ multiplex PCR, and TCRdb kept only the in-frame ones, dropping some. The data hold around 38,000 clones, with 91% observed a single time. The sequence derives from a female donor with multiple sclerosis, enrolled in a pregnancy study. The chain joins TRBV19 to TRBJ1-5; D ambiguous. Here the sequenced sample was CD8+ T cells from peripheral blood mononuclear cells, taken in the second trimester of pregnancy. CDR3 DNA: TGTGCCAGTAGTATTTTTTTTGGCCAGGTCCCCCAGCATTTT. It encodes CASSIFFGQVPQHF.